These T cell receptor beta chains were read from a single sample in a study of cytomegalovirus exposure and HLA in healthy donors. TCRdb's copy holds only in-frame clones and misses some; the assay was immunoSEQ multiplex PCR. The sample has 87,000 or so clones; 64% are singletons. Sequencing used PBMCs. These receptor sequences come from a man aged 55 to 70 in good health and CMV-seronegative. Both conserved end residues are part of each CDR3. D genes are given only for firm matches. Part of the rows lack a size; the others show once, few, many or a class for expanded clones.

TRBJ1-2 | - | TRBV6-5 | - | CASSPEQGRGYTF | TGTGCCAGCAGTCCCGAACAGGGTCGTGGCTACACCTTC
TRBJ2-7 | - | TRBV5-1 | - | CASSLQVSYEQYF | TGCGCCAGCAGCTTACAGGTCTCCTACGAGCAGTACTTC
TRBJ1-2 | - | TRBV6-1 | few | CASSGQPSGYTF | TGTGCCAGCAGTGGACAGCCCAGTGGCTACACCTTC
TRBJ1-1 | TRBD1 | TRBV2 | - | CASSEQGASHTEAFF | TGTGCCAGCAGTGAACAGGGGGCTTCCCACACTGAAGCTTTCTTT
TRBJ1-5 | TRBD1 | TRBV11-2 | - | CASSWDRDQPQHF | TGTGCCAGCAGCTGGGACAGGGATCAGCCCCAGCATTTT
TRBJ2-1 | - | TRBV9 | few | CASSPKSTQMGGNEQFF | TGTGCCAGCAGCCCAAAGTCGACCCAAATGGGGGGCAATGAGCAGTTCTTC
TRBJ2-1 | - | TRBV5-6 | - | CASSYRDGYGEQFF | TGTGCCAGCAGCTACAGGGACGGCTACGGCGAGCAGTTCTTC
TRBJ2-1 | - | TRBV5-1 | - | CASSPREAFYNEQFF | TGCGCCAGCAGCCCCAGGGAGGCGTTTTACAATGAGCAGTTCTTC
TRBJ1-1 | TRBD1 | TRBV15 | - | CATSRGGRRGQNTEAFF | TGTGCCACCAGCAGAGGCGGTAGGAGGGGGCAGAACACTGAAGCTTTCTTT
TRBJ1-3 | TRBD1 | TRBV19 | once | CASSIDREAYTIYF | TGTGCCAGTAGTATCGACAGGGAAGCTTACACCATATATTTT
TRBJ2-7 | - | TRBV29-1 | few | CSVDSVSGEQYF | TGCAGCGTTGATTCCGTCTCGGGGGAGCAGTACTTC
TRBJ1-1 | - | TRBV9 | - | CASSAPQGYGTEAFF | TGTGCCAGCAGCGCCCCTCAGGGCTATGGCACTGAAGCTTTCTTT
TRBJ2-1 | - | TRBV5-4 | - | CASSPEAGVVNEQFF | TGTGCCAGCAGCCCGGAGGCAGGCGTCGTAAATGAGCAGTTCTTC